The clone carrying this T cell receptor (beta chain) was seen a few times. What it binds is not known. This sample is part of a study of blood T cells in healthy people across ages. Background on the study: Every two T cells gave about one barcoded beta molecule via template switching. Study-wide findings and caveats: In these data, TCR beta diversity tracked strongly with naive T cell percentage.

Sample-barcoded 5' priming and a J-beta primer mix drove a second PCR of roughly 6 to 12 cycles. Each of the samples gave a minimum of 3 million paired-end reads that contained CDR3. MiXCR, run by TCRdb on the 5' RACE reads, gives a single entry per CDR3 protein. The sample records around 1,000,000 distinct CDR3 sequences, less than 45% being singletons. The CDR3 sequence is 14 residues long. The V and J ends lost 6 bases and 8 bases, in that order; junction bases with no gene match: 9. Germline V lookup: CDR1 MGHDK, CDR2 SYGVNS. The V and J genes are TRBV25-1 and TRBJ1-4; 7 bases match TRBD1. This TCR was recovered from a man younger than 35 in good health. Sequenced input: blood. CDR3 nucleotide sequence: TGTGCCAGCAGAATGACAGGGATCGGGGAAAAACTGTTTTTT. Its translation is CASRMTGIGEKLFF.